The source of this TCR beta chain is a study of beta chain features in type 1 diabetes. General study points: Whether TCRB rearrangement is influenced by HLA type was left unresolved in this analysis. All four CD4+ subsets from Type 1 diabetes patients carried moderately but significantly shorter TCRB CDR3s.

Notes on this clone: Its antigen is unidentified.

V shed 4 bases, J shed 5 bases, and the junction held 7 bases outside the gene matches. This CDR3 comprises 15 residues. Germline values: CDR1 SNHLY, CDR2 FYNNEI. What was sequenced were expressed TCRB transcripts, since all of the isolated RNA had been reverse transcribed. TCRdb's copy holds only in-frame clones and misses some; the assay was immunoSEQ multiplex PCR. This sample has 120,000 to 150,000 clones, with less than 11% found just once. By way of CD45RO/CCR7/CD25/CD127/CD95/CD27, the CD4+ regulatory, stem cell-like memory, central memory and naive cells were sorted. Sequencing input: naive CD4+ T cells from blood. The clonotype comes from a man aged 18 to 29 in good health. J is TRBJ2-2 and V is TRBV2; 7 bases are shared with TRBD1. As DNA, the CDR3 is TGTGCCAGCAGTGCCACTACAGGGGCAACCGGGGAGCTGTTTTTT. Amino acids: CASSATTGATGELFF.